This note documents a single T cell receptor (beta chain) sequence. TCRdb's table, derived via immunoSEQ multiplex PCR, lists solely in-frame clones and lacks some. The table includes about 350,000 clones, approximately 90% detected once. The record originates from a study of Ad26.COV2.S vaccination and SARS-CoV-2 variants. The V gene lost 2 bases and the J gene lost 5 bases, with 10 bases spanning the gap. The CDR3 contains 13 residues. From germline, CDR1 is MGHRA and CDR2 YSYEKL. The genes are TRBV4-1 and TRBJ2-7; D may be TRBD1 (5 bases). The source is a human donor who had recovered from COVID-19. This material consisted of peripheral blood, taken after recovery from COVID-19. CDR3 protein: CASSQIGVDEQYF. Here the CDR3 DNA reads TGCGCCAGCAGCCAAATAGGGGTGGACGAGCAGTACTTC.